A single sample gave rise to the 20 T cell receptor beta chains below, sequenced in a study of identical twins' blood T cells. TCRdb redid the calling of the 5' RACE reads with MiXCR, one entry per CDR3 protein. The data show 350,000 to 400,000 distinct CDR3 sequences, 28% seen once. Sequencing input: PBMCs. Source of these receptors: a woman aged 18-55 years in good health.

The table lists this clonotype with a few counts. V and J are TRBV7-6 and TRBJ2-1; TRBD2 matches at 8 bases. J was trimmed by 8 bases and V by 6 bases; bases with no gene match: 15. This CDR3 is 16 amino acids long. CDR1 SGHVS and CDR2 FNYEAQ come from the germline V gene. The CDR3: CASSPVSGTRIDEQFF. CDR3 DNA sequence: TGTGCCAGCAGTCCCGTTTCCGGGACTAGGATCGATGAGCAGTTCTTC.

This clonotype was seen a few times. The chain carries TRBV10-3 and TRBJ2-7; D call uncertain. This CDR3 has 12 amino acids. Trimming pared 6 bases from V and 3 bases from J, leaving 9 bases between. CDR1 and CDR2 from the germline V gene are ENHRY and SYGVKD. CDR3 DNA: TGTGCCATCAGGGCTCAAGGCTACGAGCAGTACTTC. Protein product: CAIRAQGYEQYF.

The chain is built from TRBV23-1 and TRBJ2-1; D is undetermined. TRBV23-1 falls under the ORF class, with uncertain function. V was trimmed by 4 bases and J by 0 bases, leaving 19 bases between them. The CDR3 runs 18 residues. CDR3 DNA: TGCGCCAGCAGTCTCCTGATTACGCGGATGTCCTCCTACAATGAGCAGTTCTTC. Amino acid sequence: CASSLLITRMSSYNEQFF.

This clonotype was seen a handful of times. The chain has TRBV6-2 or TRBV6-3 and TRBJ1-1; a weak D match, TRBD1 (6 bases). Germline-derived CDR1 and CDR2 are MNHEY and SVGEGT. Deletions cut 8 bases from V and 3 bases from J, with 16 bases between. CDR3 length equals 14 residues. In DNA form, the CDR3 reads TGTGCCAGCCTCAGACAGGTGGCGTACACTGAAGCTTTCTTT. This encodes CASLRQVAYTEAFF.

Remarks on this clonotype: Possible read error: a much larger clone is one base away. This chain joins TRBV6-2 or TRBV6-3 and TRBJ2-3; D is unclear. CDR3 length equals 12 residues. Germline V gives CDR1 MNHEY, CDR2 SVGEGT. CDR3 sequence: CAGSGSYDTQYF. The CDR3 nucleotides read TGTGCCGGCAGTGGCTCCTATGATACGCAGTATTTT.

This clonotype was found a few times. The rearrangement joins TRBV19 to TRBJ1-6; D is unresolved. The V gene's germline CDR1 is LNHDA and CDR2 SQIVND (reference sequence). V was cut by 1 base and J by 4 bases, with 8 bases left in between. This CDR3 has 15 amino acids. The CDR3 region has the DNA TGTGCCAGTAGTATAGCACAGAGTTATAATTCACCCCTCCACTTT. This gives the protein CASSIAQSYNSPLHF.

The V and J genes are TRBV10-3 and TRBJ2-2; D gene ambiguous. The CDR3 has 16 amino acids. V shed 3 bases and J shed 0 bases, with 11 bases lying between them. From germline, CDR1 is ENHRY and CDR2 SYGVKD. This chain's CDR3 is CAISDRENANTGELFF. CDR3 coding DNA: TGTGCCATCAGTGACAGAGAAAACGCGAACACCGGGGAGCTGTTTTTT.

This clonotype was found a few times. The chain recombines TRBV2 with TRBJ2-2; 10 nucleotides match TRBD2. Germline values: CDR1 SNHLY, CDR2 FYNNEI. The CDR3 is 15 residues long. The J segment lost 9 bases and the V segment lost 8 bases, leaving 12 bases of the junction unmatched. In DNA form, the CDR3 reads TGTGCCAGCGCAGCGGGAGGGACAGAAGGGAGGGAGCTGTTTTTT. Translated: CASAAGGTEGRELFF.

The V gene is TRBV11-2, the J gene TRBJ2-7; D is possibly TRBD1 or TRBD2 (5 bases each). The germline CDR1 and CDR2 sequences are SGHAT and FQNNGV. V shed 1 base and J shed 7 bases, with 11 bases lying between them. This CDR3 spans 13 amino acids. CDR3 amino acids: CASSLVVEGEQYF. CDR3 bases: TGTGCCAGCAGCTTAGTAGTTGAGGGGGAGCAGTACTTC.

This clonotype occurred a few times. DNA for the CDR3: TGCGCCAGCAGCCAAGGAGAGCTCAGAGGAAACACCATATATTTT. Protein: CASSQGELRGNTIYF. This rearrangement joins TRBV4-1 to TRBJ1-3; D is unresolved. The CDR3 covers 15 residues. The germline V gene encodes CDR1 MGHRA and CDR2 YSYEKL. V gave up 1 base and J gave up 4 bases, with 11 bases separating them.

The rearrangement joins TRBV9 to TRBJ1-1; D is possibly TRBD1 (5 bases). Per germline, CDR1 SGDLS and CDR2 YYNGEE. This CDR3 has 15 amino acids. V shed 0 bases and J shed 2 bases, with 11 bases lying between them. CDR3 DNA: TGTGCCAGCAGCGTAGGGGGGAGGGGAAACACTGAAGCTTTCTTT. It specifies CASSVGGRGNTEAFF.

This clonotype showed up just a few times. The rearrangement joins TRBV6-5 to TRBJ1-1; D remains ambiguous. The CDR3 is 13 amino acids. Trimming cost V 10 bases and J 5 bases, with 17 bases left between them. Germline CDR1 MNHEY, CDR2 SVGAGI. In DNA form, the CDR3 reads TGTGCCACCCGAAAAGTATTGTGGACTGAAGCTTTCTTT. This codes for CATRKVLWTEAFF.

The rearrangement links TRBV7-2 to TRBJ2-7, with D possibly matching TRBD1 (6 bases). Germline assignment: CDR1 SGHTA and CDR2 FQGNSA. V dropped 6 bases and J dropped 5 bases, with 14 bases sitting between them. The CDR3 loop spans 13 amino acids. The CDR3 DNA is TGTGCCAGCAGTTCGGACAGAATACACGAGCAGTACTTC. This gives the protein CASSSDRIHEQYF.

The rearrangement joins TRBV11-2 to TRBJ2-2; tentatively, D is TRBD2 (6 bases). V was clipped by 5 bases and J by 0 bases, with 19 bases between them. Per the germline V gene, CDR1 is SGHAT and CDR2 is FQNNGV. The CDR3 covers 18 residues. CDR3 nucleotides: TGTGCCAGCAGCCCCCGCTGGGTGGCGGGAACGAACACCGGGGAGCTGTTTTTT. It translates to CASSPRWVAGTNTGELFF.

The rearrangement uses TRBV29-1 and TRBJ2-1; 8 bases align to TRBD2. The CDR3 has 14 residues. V lost 7 bases and J lost 2; bases outside the gene matches: 7. Germline CDR1 SQVTM, CDR2 ANQGSEA. The CDR3 DNA follows: TGCAGCGCCCCCGTAGCGGGACCCTACAATGAGCAGTTCTTC. Its protein is CSAPVAGPYNEQFF.

This clonotype was detected only a few times. J is TRBJ2-2 and V is TRBV20-1; D may be TRBD1 or TRBD2 (5 bases each). Trimming removed 2 bases from V and 2 bases from J, with 18 bases in between. Germline V gene lookup returns CDR1 DFQATT and CDR2 SNEGSKA (reference sequence). The CDR3 sequence is 17 residues long. CDR3 amino acids: CSARRRTKEPNTGELFF. CDR3 coding DNA: TGCAGTGCTAGAAGGAGGACAAAAGAACCTAACACCGGGGAGCTGTTTTTT.

This clonotype has just a few counts. A junction end diverges from the germline sequence, so it may reflect a read error. The chain combines TRBV4-2 with TRBJ1-4; D not certain. CDR1 and CDR2 (germline): LGHNA, YNFKEQ. This CDR3 region has 14 residues. CDR3 sequence (DNA): TGTGCCAGCGGCCAATCGGTTACGACGGAAAAACTGTTTTTT. It is translated as CASGQSVTTEKLFF.

This clonotype was counted a few times. The V gene is TRBV29-1, the J gene TRBJ2-3, with 11 bases matching TRBD2. Germline values: CDR1 SQVTM, CDR2 ANQGSEA. Losses at the gene ends were 7 bases for V and 0 bases for J; bases not matched to a gene: 6. The CDR3 spans 15 residues. CDR3 nucleotides: TGCAGCGGCCTAGGGACTAGCGGTAGCACAGATACGCAGTATTTT. As protein: CSGLGTSGSTDTQYF.

This clonotype has a handful of counts. This chain links TRBV5-1 with TRBJ1-2; no reliable D call. This CDR3 has 15 residues. CDR1 is SGHRS and CDR2 is YFSETQ in the germline V gene. V lost 0 bases and J 1 base, leaving 10 bases between the germline ends. This chain's CDR3 is CASSLGYRGNYGYTF. The CDR3, as DNA: TGCGCCAGCAGCTTGGGGTACCGTGGTAACTATGGCTACACCTTC.

The rearrangement links TRBV23-1 to TRBJ1-5; D unresolved. TRBV23-1 is recorded as an ORF, its role being uncertain. Trimming took off 3 bases at V and 5 bases at J, with 14 bases between the two ends. There are 15 residues in the CDR3. CDR3 in DNA: TGCGCCAGCAGTCACAGCGGACGGGCCCATCAGCCCCAGCATTTT. Encoded protein: CASSHSGRAHQPQHF.